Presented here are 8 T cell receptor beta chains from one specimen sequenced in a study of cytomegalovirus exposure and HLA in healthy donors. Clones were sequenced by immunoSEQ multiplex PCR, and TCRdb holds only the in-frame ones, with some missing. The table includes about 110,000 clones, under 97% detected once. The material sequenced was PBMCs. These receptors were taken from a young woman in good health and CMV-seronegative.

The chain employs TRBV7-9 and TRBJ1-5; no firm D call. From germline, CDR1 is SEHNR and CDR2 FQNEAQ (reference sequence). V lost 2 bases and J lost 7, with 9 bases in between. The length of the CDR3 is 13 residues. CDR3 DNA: TGTGCCAGCAGCTTAATTGGCGGCCAGCCCCAGCATTTT. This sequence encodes CASSLIGGQPQHF.

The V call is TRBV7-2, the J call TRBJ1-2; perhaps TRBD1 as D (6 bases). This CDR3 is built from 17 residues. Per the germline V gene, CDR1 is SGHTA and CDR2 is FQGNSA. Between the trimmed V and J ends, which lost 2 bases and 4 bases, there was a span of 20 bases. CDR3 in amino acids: CASSLRTETLALYGYTF. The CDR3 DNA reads TGTGCCAGCAGCTTAAGGACAGAAACGTTGGCCCTCTATGGCTACACCTTC. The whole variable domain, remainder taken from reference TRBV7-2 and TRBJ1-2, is GAGVSQSPSNKVTEKGKDVELRCDPISGHTALYWYRQSLGQGLEFLIYFQGNSAPDKSGLPSDRFSAERTGGSVSTLTIQRTQQEDSAVYLCASSLRTETLALYGYTFGSGTRLTVV.

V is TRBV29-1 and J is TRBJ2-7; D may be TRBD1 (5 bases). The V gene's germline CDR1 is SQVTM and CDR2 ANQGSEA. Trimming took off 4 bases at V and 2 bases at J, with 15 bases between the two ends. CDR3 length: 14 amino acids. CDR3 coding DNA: TGCAGCGTTGTGATCCTTGACAGTCCCTACGAGCAGTACTTC. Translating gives CSVVILDSPYEQYF.

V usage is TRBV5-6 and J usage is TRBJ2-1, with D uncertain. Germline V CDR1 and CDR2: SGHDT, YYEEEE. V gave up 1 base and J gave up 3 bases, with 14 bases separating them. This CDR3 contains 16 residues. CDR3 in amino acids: CASSLTATQSYNEQFF. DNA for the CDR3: TGTGCCAGCAGCTTGACGGCCACACAGAGCTACAATGAGCAGTTCTTC.

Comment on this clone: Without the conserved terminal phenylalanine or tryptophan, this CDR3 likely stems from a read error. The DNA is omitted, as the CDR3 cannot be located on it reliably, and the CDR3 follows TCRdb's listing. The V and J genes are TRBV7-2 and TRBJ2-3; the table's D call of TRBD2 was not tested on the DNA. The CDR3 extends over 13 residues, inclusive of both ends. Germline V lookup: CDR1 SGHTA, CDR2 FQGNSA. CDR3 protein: CASSSSPGTALLL.

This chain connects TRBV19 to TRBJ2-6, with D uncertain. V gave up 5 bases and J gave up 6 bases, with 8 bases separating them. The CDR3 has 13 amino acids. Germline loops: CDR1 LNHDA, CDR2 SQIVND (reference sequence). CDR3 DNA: TGTGCCAGTAGTGCCGAGGTGGCCAACGTCCTGACTTTC. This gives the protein CASSAEVANVLTF. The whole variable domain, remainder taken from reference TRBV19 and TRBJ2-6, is DGGITQSPKYLFRKEGQNVTLSCEQNLNHDAMYWYRQDPGQGLRLIYYSQIVNDFQKGDIAEGYSVSREKKESFPLTVTSAQKNPTAFYLCASSAEVANVLTFGAGSRLTVL.

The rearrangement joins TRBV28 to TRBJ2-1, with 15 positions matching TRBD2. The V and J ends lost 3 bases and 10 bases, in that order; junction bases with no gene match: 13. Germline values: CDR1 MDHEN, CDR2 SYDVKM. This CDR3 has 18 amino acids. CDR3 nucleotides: TGTGCCAGCAGTTTGGGTTTAGGACTAGCGGGGGGGTGGGACGAGCAGTTCTTC. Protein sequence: CASSLGLGLAGGWDEQFF.

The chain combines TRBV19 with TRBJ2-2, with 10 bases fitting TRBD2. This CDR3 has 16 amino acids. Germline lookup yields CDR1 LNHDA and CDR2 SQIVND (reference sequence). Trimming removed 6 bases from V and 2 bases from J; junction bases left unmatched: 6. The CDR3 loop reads CASRILAGANTGELFF. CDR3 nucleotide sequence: TGTGCCAGTAGAATCCTAGCGGGGGCAAACACCGGGGAGCTGTTTTTT.